This T cell receptor (beta chain) was captured by sequencing in a study of regulatory T cells in long-lasting Graves disease. Turning to the study itself: Recently diagnosed Graves' patients had received antithyroid drugs for under 3 months. Study outcomes and limitations: Persistent disease showed a preference for TRBV28, TRBJ1-2 and TRBJ2-5.

Trimming removed 5 bases from V and 2 bases from J, with 16 bases in between. CDR1 MDHEN and CDR2 SYDVKM come from the germline V gene. The length of the CDR3 is 15 residues. The time point is: newly diagnosed GD, antithyroid drugs for less than 3 months. The TCR library was prepared using RNA isolated from PBMCs. Blood from the periphery, around 9.3 milliliters in all, was drawn into EDTA tubes. In this sample, this clonotype turned up many times. As yet, its antigen is unknown. Arm-PCR of CDR3 regions and iRepertoire HTBI primers were used to build TCR beta libraries. In the original processing: Among the samples, 60 to 75 TRBV and more than twelve TRBJ segments were identified. Via MiXCR, TCRdb re-called the multiplex PCR reads, giving one row per CDR3 protein. For this entry, the V and J calls and clone size follow TCRdb and not the study's own pipeline. In the table there are a few hundred thousand distinct CDR3 sequences, about 16% of which are singletons.

V usage is TRBV28 and J usage is TRBJ2-7; perhaps TRBD1 as D (6 bases). This clonotype was obtained from a female donor with Graves disease. Source: peripheral blood mononuclear cells (PBMCs), taken at new diagnosis, from a patient treated with antithyroid drugs. The CDR3 spells CASSPLGQWAYEQYF. Here the CDR3 DNA reads TGTGCCAGCAGTCCCCTCGGACAGTGGGCCTACGAGCAGTACTTC.